The entry that follows covers one T cell receptor beta chain sequence. The record originates from a study of blood T cell repertoires in COVID-19. Across the study: Acute and convalescent COVID-19 samples came from the United States, Italy and Spain.

CDR3 length: 16 residues. Germline assignment: CDR1 SGHRS and CDR2 YFSETQ. The V end was cut by 4 bases, the J end by 3 bases, with 20 bases between. TCRdb keeps only in-frame clones here, not all; method: immunoSEQ multiplex PCR. The sample lists 60,000 or so clones; about 91% were seen once. The chain has TRBV5-1 and TRBJ2-7; D call uncertain. The receptor was derived from a woman aged 55-69 years with active COVID-19. Sequenced input: peripheral blood. CDR3 DNA: TGCGCCAGCAGCCGACCAGGAAAGCTTCCCATCTACGAGCAGTACTTC. Translating gives CASSRPGKLPIYEQYF.